These 23 T cell receptor beta chains share one sample of origin, sequenced in a study of blood T cell repertoires in COVID-19. Profiling relied on immunoSEQ multiplex PCR, and the TCRdb table lists in-frame clones only, not all of them. The profile shows about 200,000 clones, 82% of them singletons. Sequenced material: PBMCs or T cells enriched from blood (not recorded which). These receptors all stem from a woman between 55 and 75 years old with acute COVID-19.

The chain has TRBV3-1 (or the pseudogene TRBV3-2) and TRBJ2-3, with 9 bases fitting TRBD2. The J segment lost 3 bases and the V segment lost 4 bases, leaving 11 bases of the junction unmatched. The CDR3 covers 17 residues. Germline CDR1 LGHDT, CDR2 YNNKEL (reference sequence). The CDR3 nucleotides are TGTGCCAGCAGCCGACCTAGCGGGACTCCCTGGACAGATACGCAGTATTTT. It translates to CASSRPSGTPWTDTQYF.

The chain has TRBV24-1 and TRBJ2-7, with D unresolved. V gave up 0 bases and J gave up 9 bases, with 14 bases separating them. Germline lookup yields CDR1 KGHDR and CDR2 SFDVKD. The CDR3 spans 14 residues. The CDR3 region has the DNA TGTGCCACCAGTGATTTGGCAGGTTTTGGTCGGCAGTACTTC. This sequence encodes CATSDLAGFGRQYF.

The V call is TRBV30, the J call TRBJ1-1, with no clear D. The CDR3 is 15 residues long. Germline values: CDR1 GTSNPN, CDR2 SVGIG (reference sequence). The ends were cut back, 5 bases at V and 1 base at J, with 17 bases in the middle. This CDR3 is CAWDSGPTRNTEAFF. CDR3 sequence (DNA): TGTGCCTGGGACTCCGGACCGACTAGGAACACTGAAGCTTTCTTT.

The J gene is TRBJ2-1, the V gene TRBV28; TRBD2 matches at 11 bases. Germline CDR1 MDHEN, CDR2 SYDVKM. Trimming cost V 4 bases and J 7 bases; bases outside gene matches: 15. The CDR3 extends over 18 amino acids. The CDR3 spells CASSSTFLAGGLWNEQFF. For the CDR3, the DNA is TGTGCCAGCAGTTCCACCTTCTTAGCGGGGGGGTTATGGAATGAGCAGTTCTTC.

The chain links TRBV7-9 to TRBJ2-5; D call uncertain. The CDR3 totals 11 residues. CDR1 is SEHNR, CDR2 FQNEAQ, per germline (reference sequence). The germline V and J ends were trimmed by 5 bases and 2 bases, with 3 bases remaining between them. The CDR3 loop is CASSQQETQYF. The CDR3 DNA sequence: TGTGCCAGCAGCCAACAAGAGACCCAGTACTTC. The whole variable domain, remainder taken from reference TRBV7-9 and TRBJ2-5, is DTGVSQNPRHKITKRGQNVTFRCDPISEHNRLYWYRQTLGQGPEFLTYFQNEAQLEKSRLLSDRFSAERPKGSFSTLEIQRTEQGDSAMYLCASSQQETQYFGPGTRLLVL.

The chain recombines TRBV7-2 with TRBJ2-3; a possible D gene is TRBD2 (5 bases). The CDR3 spans 15 residues. V shed 5 bases and J shed 0 bases, with 12 bases lying between them. Germline values: CDR1 SGHTA, CDR2 FQGNSA. CDR3 sequence (DNA): TGTGCCAGCAGCCTATGGCGGGCCAGCACAGATACGCAGTATTTT. Amino acids: CASSLWRASTDTQYF.

This clone occurred many times. This sequence joins TRBV7-6 and TRBJ1-6; 8 bases align to TRBD1. V was clipped by 5 bases and J by 7 bases; unmatched bases: 7. This CDR3 has 15 residues. CDR1 SGHVS and CDR2 FNYEAQ come from the germline V gene. CDR3: CASSQSGGQNSPLHF. The CDR3 DNA sequence: TGTGCCAGCAGCCAATCAGGGGGCCAGAATTCACCCCTCCACTTT.

The V and J genes are TRBV4-2 and TRBJ2-3; possible D gene TRBD2, 6 bases. Trimming stripped 3 bases from V and 2 bases from J, with 9 bases between. Germline CDR1 reads LGHNA; CDR2 reads YNFKEQ. The CDR3 loop spans 14 amino acids. The CDR3: CASSQGGVTDTQYF. The CDR3 DNA reads as TGTGCCAGCAGCCAGGGCGGGGTCACAGATACGCAGTATTTT.

This rearrangement joins TRBV5-1 to TRBJ2-3; D might be TRBD1 (6 bases). The CDR3 runs to 15 residues. Trimming cost V 0 bases and J 2 bases, with 10 bases left between them. Germline CDR1 and CDR2: SGHRS and YFSETQ. The CDR3 is CASSLGQGYTDTQYF. DNA of the CDR3: TGCGCCAGCAGCTTGGGCCAGGGGTACACAGATACGCAGTATTTT.

The rearrangement links TRBV7-6 to TRBJ1-3, with D perhaps TRBD1 (5 bases). The CDR3 contains 15 residues. Germline values: CDR1 SGHVS, CDR2 FNYEAQ. V lost 5 bases and J lost 6, with 17 bases in between. The CDR3 loop is CASSNIGGMANTIYF. The CDR3 nucleotides are TGTGCCAGCAGCAATATCGGGGGAATGGCAAACACCATATATTTT.

The chain combines TRBV10-1 with TRBJ1-6; D is ambiguous. The V end was cut by 0 bases, the J end by 8 bases, with 5 bases between. Germline CDR1 WNHNN, CDR2 SYGVQD (reference sequence). The CDR3 is 13 residues long. The CDR3 reads CASSESRYSPLHF. The CDR3 nucleotides read TGCGCCAGCAGTGAGTCGAGGTATTCACCCCTCCACTTT.

The chain links TRBV14 to TRBJ1-1; TRBD1 might be the D (6 bases). Germline V gene lookup returns CDR1 SGHDN and CDR2 FVKESK. This CDR3 has 14 amino acids. V was shortened by 5 bases and J by 3 bases, with 13 bases between the two germline ends. In nucleotides, the CDR3 is TGTGCCAGCAGCGAACAGGGTGGGTACACTGAAGCTTTCTTT. It yields the protein CASSEQGGYTEAFF. The entire variable domain, with the rest obtained from reference TRBV14 and TRBJ1-1, is as follows: EAGVTQFPSHSVIEKGQTVTLRCDPISGHDNLYWYRRVMGKEIKFLLHFVKESKQDESGMPNNRFLAERTGGTYSTLKVQPAELEDSGVYFCASSEQGGYTEAFFGQGTRLTVV.

This clone was detected once. This chain connects TRBV4-1 to TRBJ2-7; D is undetermined. V was shortened by 1 base and J by 5 bases, with 15 bases between the two germline ends. The CDR3 totals 15 residues. The V gene's germline CDR1 is MGHRA and CDR2 YSYEKL. CDR3 residues: CASSQGLGAGDEQYF. The DNA of the CDR3 is TGCGCCAGCAGCCAAGGGCTAGGTGCCGGCGACGAGCAGTACTTC.

V usage is TRBV15 and J usage is TRBJ1-5; a possible D gene is TRBD1 (5 bases). The germline gives CDR1 LNHNV, CDR2 YYDKDF (reference sequence). The CDR3 runs to 17 residues. Trimming took off 5 bases at V and 0 bases at J, with 17 bases between the two ends. The CDR3 DNA is TGTGCCACCAGCCGACCGTGGAAGGGGCATAGCAATCAGCCCCAGCATTTT. It is translated as CATSRPWKGHSNQPQHF. Based on the CDR3 plus reference TRBV15 and TRBJ1-5, the full variable domain is DAMVIQNPRYQVTQFGKPVTLSCSQTLNHNVMYWYQQKSSQAPKLLFHYYDKDFNNEADTPDNFQSRRPNTSFCFLDIRSPGLGDTAMYLCATSRPWKGHSNQPQHFGDGTRLSIL.

The J gene is TRBJ2-2, the V gene TRBV19, with 10 bases that match TRBD2. The junction had 11 bases not matched to a gene; V was cut back by 3 bases and J by 7 bases. The CDR3 loop spans 17 amino acids. The germline gives CDR1 LNHDA, CDR2 SQIVND (reference sequence). CDR3 coding DNA: TGTGCCAGTAGTATTGAGCGGGGGGGCCTATCAGGCGGGGAGCTGTTTTTT. Encoded protein: CASSIERGGLSGGELFF.

V usage is TRBV28 and J usage is TRBJ1-4, with D tentatively TRBD1 (5 bases). Germline assignment: CDR1 MDHEN and CDR2 SYDVKM. The CDR3 runs to 14 residues. Trimming left V 4 bases short and J 8 bases short, with 14 bases between. The CDR3 coding sequence is TGTGCCAGCAGTTCCGCGGGGGGAGGAGAAAAACTGTTTTTT. Translation: CASSSAGGGEKLFF.

This clone was found a few times. This chain uses TRBV19 with TRBJ1-1, with D unresolved. In germline, CDR1 is LNHDA, CDR2 SQIVND (reference sequence). V was shortened by 4 bases and J by 0 bases, with 9 bases between the two germline ends. CDR3 length: 14 residues. The CDR3 loop is CASSTRTLNTEAFF. In nucleotides, the CDR3 is TGTGCCAGTAGTACTAGGACTTTGAACACTGAAGCTTTCTTT.

The count of this clone is one. The CDR3 region has the DNA TGTGCCAGCAGTCCCCCTCCCCGCTTTGCGGGAGGCACCTACGAGCAGTACTTC. Residues: CASSPPPRFAGGTYEQYF. The V call is TRBV6-2 or TRBV6-3, the J call TRBJ2-7; TRBD2 agrees at 8 bases. This CDR3 region has 18 residues. Germline V gene data show CDR1 as MNHEY and CDR2 as SVGEGT. Trimming took 5 bases from V and 2 from J; bases not matched to a gene: 17.

The chain has TRBV30 and TRBJ1-2; D is possibly TRBD1 (5 bases). Between the trimmed V and J ends, which lost 4 bases and 5 bases, there was a span of 20 bases. CDR1 and CDR2 from the germline V gene are GTSNPN and SVGIG (reference sequence). CDR3 length: 15 amino acids. The CDR3 loop is CAWTKGRVGYYGYTF. The DNA of the CDR3 is TGTGCCTGGACCAAGGGCAGGGTGGGATATTATGGCTACACCTTC.

This chain uses TRBV6-1 with TRBJ2-3; 8 bases align to TRBD2. The CDR3 runs 16 residues. Germline V lookup: CDR1 MNHNS, CDR2 SASEGT. Germline trimming cut 4 bases from V and 3 bases from J; bases unmatched to any gene: 9. Here the CDR3 DNA reads TGTGCCAGCAGTGCTCGGCGGGAGGTAGGAACAGATACGCAGTATTTT. Amino acids: CASSARREVGTDTQYF.

The J gene is TRBJ1-2, the V gene TRBV7-9, with TRBD1 matching over 7 bases. This CDR3 has 15 residues. V dropped 5 bases and J dropped 1; count of bases not matched to a gene: 7. The germline V gene has CDR1 SEHNR and CDR2 FQNEAQ (reference sequence). The CDR3 region has the DNA TGTGCCAGCAGCGGGCGGGACAGACTTAACTATGGCTACACCTTC. Translating gives CASSGRDRLNYGYTF.

This clone was seen once. The chain uses TRBV12-5 and TRBJ1-1, with D perhaps matching TRBD1 (5 bases). V was shortened by 3 bases and J by 6 bases, with 8 bases between the two germline ends. This CDR3 has 12 amino acids. From germline, CDR1 is LGHNT and CDR2 FRNRAP. The DNA for the CDR3 is TGTGCTAGTGGTTTTGCGGGGGCTGAAGCTTTCTTT. Translation: CASGFAGAEAFF.

This clone appeared a few times. The chain links TRBV9 to TRBJ2-1; possible D gene TRBD2, 5 bases. The CDR3 totals 15 residues. V was pared by 0 bases and J by 6 bases, with 13 bases between. Germline V gene data show CDR1 as SGDLS and CDR2 as YYNGEE. The CDR3 nucleotides are TGTGCCAGCAGCGTAGAACTAAGCCGGGGCAATGAGCAGTTCTTC. It encodes CASSVELSRGNEQFF.